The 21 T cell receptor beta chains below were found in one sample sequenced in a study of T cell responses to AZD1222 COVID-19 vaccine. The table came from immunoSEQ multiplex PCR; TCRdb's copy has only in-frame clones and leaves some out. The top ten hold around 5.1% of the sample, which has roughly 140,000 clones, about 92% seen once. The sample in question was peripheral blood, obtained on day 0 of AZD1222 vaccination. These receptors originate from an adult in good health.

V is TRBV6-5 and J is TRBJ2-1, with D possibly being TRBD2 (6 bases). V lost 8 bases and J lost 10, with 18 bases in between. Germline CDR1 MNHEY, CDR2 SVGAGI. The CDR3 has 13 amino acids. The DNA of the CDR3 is TGTGCCAGCGGGGCCGGGGGACGGTACGAGCAGTTCTTC. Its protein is CASGAGGRYEQFF.

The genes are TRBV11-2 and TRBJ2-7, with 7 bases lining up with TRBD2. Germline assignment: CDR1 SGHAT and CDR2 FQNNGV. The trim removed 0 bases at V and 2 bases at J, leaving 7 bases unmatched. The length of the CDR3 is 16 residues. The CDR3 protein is CASSLDWTSGAYEQYF. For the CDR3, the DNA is TGTGCCAGCAGCTTAGATTGGACTAGTGGGGCCTACGAGCAGTACTTC.

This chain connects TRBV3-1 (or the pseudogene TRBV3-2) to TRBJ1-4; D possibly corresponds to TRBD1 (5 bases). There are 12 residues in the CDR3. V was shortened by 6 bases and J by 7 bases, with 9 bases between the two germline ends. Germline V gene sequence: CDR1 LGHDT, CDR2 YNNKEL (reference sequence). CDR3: CASRGPGEKLFF. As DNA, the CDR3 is TGTGCCAGCAGGGGGCCTGGTGAAAAACTGTTTTTT.

Written as DNA, the CDR3 is TGTGCCAGTAGTATGGTGGGACAGGTTGTGATGGTCTCTGGAAACACCATATATTTT. Translation gives CASSMVGQVVMVSGNTIYF. The rearrangement links TRBV19 to TRBJ1-3; 8 bases map to TRBD1. CDR1 LNHDA and CDR2 SQIVND come from the germline V gene (reference sequence). Trimming cost V 3 bases and J 0 bases; bases outside gene matches: 13. This CDR3 has 19 amino acids.

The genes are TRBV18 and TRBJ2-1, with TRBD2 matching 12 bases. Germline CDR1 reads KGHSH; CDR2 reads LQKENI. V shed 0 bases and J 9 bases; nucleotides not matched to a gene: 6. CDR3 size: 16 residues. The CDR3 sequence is CASSPPLAGGPGEQFF. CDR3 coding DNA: TGTGCCAGCTCACCACCGCTAGCGGGGGGGCCTGGTGAGCAGTTCTTC.

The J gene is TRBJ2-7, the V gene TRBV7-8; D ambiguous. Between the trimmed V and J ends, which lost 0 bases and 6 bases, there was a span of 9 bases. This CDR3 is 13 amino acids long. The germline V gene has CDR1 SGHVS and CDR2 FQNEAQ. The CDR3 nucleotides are TGTGCCAGCAGCTTAGCTAAGGGCCGCGAGCAGTACTTC. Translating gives CASSLAKGREQYF. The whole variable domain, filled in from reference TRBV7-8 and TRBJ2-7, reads GAGVSQSPRYKVAKRGQDVALRCDPISGHVSLFWYQQALGQGPEFLTYFQNEAQLDKSGLPSDRFFAERPEGSVSTLKIQRTQQEDSAVYLCASSLAKGREQYFGPGTRLTVT.

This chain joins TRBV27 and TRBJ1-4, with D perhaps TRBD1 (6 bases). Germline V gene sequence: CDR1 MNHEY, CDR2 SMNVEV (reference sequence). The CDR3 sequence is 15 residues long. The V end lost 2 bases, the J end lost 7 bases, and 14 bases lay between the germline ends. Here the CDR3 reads CASSLGGRLGEKLFF. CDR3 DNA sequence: TGTGCCAGCAGTTTAGGGGGGCGCCTCGGTGAAAAACTGTTTTTT.

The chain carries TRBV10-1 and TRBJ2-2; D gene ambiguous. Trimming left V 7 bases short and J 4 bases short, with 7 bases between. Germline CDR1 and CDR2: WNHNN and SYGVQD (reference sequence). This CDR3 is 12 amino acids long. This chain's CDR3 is CASNKGTGELFF. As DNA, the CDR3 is TGCGCCAGCAATAAGGGCACCGGGGAGCTGTTTTTT.

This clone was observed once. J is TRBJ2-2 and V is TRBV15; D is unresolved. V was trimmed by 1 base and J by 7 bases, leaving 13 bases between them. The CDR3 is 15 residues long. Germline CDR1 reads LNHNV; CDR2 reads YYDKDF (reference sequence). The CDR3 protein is CATSRAGPGSGELFF. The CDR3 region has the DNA TGTGCCACCAGCAGAGCAGGCCCCGGCAGCGGGGAGCTGTTTTTT.

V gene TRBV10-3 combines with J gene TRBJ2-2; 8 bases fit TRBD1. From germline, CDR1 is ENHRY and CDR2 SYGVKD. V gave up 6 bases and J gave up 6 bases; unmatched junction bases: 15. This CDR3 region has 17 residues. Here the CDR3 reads CAIRRTTRTGQAGELFF. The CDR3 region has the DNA TGTGCCATCAGGAGAACAACTAGGACAGGGCAGGCCGGGGAGCTGTTTTTT.

The CDR3 DNA reads TGCGCCAGCAGCCAGCCCGACAGGGGGCGCTTTGGATCCGAGCAGTACTTC. Amino acid sequence: CASSQPDRGRFGSEQYF. V is TRBV4-1 and J is TRBJ2-7; 10 nucleotides agree with TRBD1. This CDR3 is 17 amino acids long. In germline, CDR1 is MGHRA, CDR2 YSYEKL. Trimming cost V 3 bases and J 6 bases; bases outside gene matches: 14.

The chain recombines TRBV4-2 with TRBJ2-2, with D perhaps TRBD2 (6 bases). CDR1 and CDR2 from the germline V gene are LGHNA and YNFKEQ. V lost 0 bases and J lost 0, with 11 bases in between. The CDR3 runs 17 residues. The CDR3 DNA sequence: TGTGCCAGCAGCCAAGATAGCGGAGGGGCGAACACCGGGGAGCTGTTTTTT. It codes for CASSQDSGGANTGELFF.

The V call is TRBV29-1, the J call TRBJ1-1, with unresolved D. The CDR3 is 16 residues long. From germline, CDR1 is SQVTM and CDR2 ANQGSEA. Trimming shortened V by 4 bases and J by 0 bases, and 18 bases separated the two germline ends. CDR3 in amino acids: CSVVPLANVMNTEAFF. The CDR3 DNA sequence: TGCAGCGTTGTTCCACTCGCCAATGTCATGAACACTGAAGCTTTCTTT.

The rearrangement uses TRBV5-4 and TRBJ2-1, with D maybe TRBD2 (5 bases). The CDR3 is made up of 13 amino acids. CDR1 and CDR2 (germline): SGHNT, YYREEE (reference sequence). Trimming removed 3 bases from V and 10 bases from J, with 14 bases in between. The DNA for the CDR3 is TGTGCCAGCAGCTGGGAGCCGTCCGGAGAGCAGTTCTTC. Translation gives CASSWEPSGEQFF.

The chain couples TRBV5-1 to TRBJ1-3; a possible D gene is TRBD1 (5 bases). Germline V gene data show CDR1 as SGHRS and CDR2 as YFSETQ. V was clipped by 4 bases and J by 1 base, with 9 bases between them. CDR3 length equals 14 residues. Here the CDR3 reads CASSPGHSGNTIYF. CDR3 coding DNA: TGCGCCAGCAGCCCCGGACATTCTGGAAACACCATATATTTT.

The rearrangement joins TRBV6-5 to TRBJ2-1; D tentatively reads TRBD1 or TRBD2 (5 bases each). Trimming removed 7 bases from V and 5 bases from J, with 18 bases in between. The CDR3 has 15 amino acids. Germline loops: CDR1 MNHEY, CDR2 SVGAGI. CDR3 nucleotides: TGTGCCAGCACCAAAGCCCGGGGCTGGGACAATGAGCAGTTCTTC. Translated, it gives CASTKARGWDNEQFF.

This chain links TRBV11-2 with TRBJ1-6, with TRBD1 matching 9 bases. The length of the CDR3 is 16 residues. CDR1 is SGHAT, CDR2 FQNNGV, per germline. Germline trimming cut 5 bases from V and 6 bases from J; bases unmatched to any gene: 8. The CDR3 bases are TGTGCCAGCAGCCCAAGGACAGGGGTACTTAATTCACCCCTCCACTTT. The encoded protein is CASSPRTGVLNSPLHF.

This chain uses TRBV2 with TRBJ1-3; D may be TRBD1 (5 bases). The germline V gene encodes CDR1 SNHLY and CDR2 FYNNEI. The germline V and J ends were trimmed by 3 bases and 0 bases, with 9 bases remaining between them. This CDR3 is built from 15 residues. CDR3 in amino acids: CASSEGLASGNTIYF. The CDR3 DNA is TGTGCCAGCAGTGAGGGACTGGCCTCTGGAAACACCATATATTTT.

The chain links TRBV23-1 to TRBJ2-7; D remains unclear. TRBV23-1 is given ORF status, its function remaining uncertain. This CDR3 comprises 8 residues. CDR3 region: CGPSEQYF. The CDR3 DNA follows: TGCGGGCCCTCCGAGCAGTACTTC.

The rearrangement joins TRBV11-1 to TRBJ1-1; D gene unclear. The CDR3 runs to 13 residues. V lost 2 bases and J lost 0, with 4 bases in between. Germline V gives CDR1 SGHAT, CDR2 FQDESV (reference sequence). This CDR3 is CASSLMMNTEAFF. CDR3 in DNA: TGTGCCAGCAGCTTAATGATGAACACTGAAGCTTTCTTT.

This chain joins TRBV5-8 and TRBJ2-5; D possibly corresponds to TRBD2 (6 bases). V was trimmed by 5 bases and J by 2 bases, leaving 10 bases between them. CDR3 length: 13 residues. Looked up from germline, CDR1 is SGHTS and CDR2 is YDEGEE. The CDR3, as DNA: TGTGCCAGCAGGCCTGGGGGGCAAGAGACCCAGTACTTC. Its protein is CASRPGGQETQYF.